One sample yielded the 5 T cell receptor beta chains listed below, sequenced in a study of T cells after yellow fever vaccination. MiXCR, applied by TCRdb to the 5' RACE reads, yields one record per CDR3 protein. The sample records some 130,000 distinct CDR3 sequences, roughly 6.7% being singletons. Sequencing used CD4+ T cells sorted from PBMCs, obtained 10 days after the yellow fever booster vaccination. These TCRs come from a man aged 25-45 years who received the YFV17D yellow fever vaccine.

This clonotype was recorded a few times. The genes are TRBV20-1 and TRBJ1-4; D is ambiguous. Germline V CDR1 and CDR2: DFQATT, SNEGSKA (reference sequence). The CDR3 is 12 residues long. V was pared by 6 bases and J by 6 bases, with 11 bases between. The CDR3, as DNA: TGCAGTGCAGAGATAGGTTATGAAAAACTGTTTTTT. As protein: CSAEIGYEKLFF.

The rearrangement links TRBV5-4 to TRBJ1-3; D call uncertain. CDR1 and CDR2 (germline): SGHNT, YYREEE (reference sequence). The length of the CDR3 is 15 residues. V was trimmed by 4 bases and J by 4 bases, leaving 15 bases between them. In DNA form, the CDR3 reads TGTGCCAGCAGCATCGGGCTGGAATTAGGAAACACCATATATTTT. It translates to CASSIGLELGNTIYF.

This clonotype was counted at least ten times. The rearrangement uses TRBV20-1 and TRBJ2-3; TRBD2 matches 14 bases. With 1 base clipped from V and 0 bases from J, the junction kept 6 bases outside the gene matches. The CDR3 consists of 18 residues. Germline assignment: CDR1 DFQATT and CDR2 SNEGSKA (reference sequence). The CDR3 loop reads CSARGKGTSGGSTDTQYF. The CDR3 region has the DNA TGCAGTGCTAGAGGCAAGGGGACTAGCGGGGGAAGCACAGATACGCAGTATTTT.

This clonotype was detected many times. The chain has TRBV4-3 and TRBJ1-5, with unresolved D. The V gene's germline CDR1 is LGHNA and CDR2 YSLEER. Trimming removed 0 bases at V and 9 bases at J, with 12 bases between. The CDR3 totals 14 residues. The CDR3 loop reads CASSQEAARGPQHF. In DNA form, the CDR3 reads TGCGCCAGCAGCCAAGAGGCAGCCCGGGGGCCCCAGCATTTT.

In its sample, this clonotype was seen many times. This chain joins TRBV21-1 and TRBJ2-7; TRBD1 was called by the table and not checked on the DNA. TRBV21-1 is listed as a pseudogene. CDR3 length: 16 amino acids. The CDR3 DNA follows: TGTGCCAGCAGCAAAAAATACGGGACAGCAAACTACGAGCAGTACTTC. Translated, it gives CASSKKYGTANYEQYF.